What follows are 15 T cell receptor beta chains derived from one specimen sequenced in a study of glioma-infiltrating T cells after dendritic cell vaccination. Method: immunoSEQ multiplex PCR; TCRdb's copy keeps in-frame clones and lacks some. The sample holds 20,000 or so clones, around 74% seen once. The sample consisted of blood, taken before dendritic cell vaccination. All receptors derive from a human donor with glioblastoma.

The chain employs TRBV19 and TRBJ1-5; D is possibly TRBD1 (5 bases). The V and J ends lost 2 bases and 3 bases respectively, with 11 bases between them. The CDR3 loop spans 15 amino acids. Germline V gene data show CDR1 as LNHDA and CDR2 as SQIVND (reference sequence). The DNA for the CDR3 is TGTGCCAGTAGTATACAGGGTCCCGTCAATCAGCCCCAGCATTTT. Its protein is CASSIQGPVNQPQHF.

The chain has TRBV28 and TRBJ1-3, with 7 bases matching TRBD1. CDR1 and CDR2 (germline): MDHEN, SYDVKM. The CDR3 length is 16 residues. V dropped 5 bases and J dropped 1; count of bases not matched to a gene: 8. The CDR3 loop is CASSGTGEWSGNTIYF. The CDR3, as DNA: TGTGCCAGCAGTGGAACAGGGGAATGGTCTGGAAACACCATATATTTT.

The CDR3 protein is CASSLGTGYEKLFF. The DNA of the CDR3 is TGCGCCAGCAGCTTGGGGACAGGGTATGAAAAACTGTTTTTT. The chain employs TRBV5-1 and TRBJ1-4; 8 bases are shared with TRBD1. The V gene's germline CDR1 is SGHRS and CDR2 YFSETQ. The CDR3 runs to 14 residues. The V and J ends lost 0 bases and 6 bases, in that order; junction bases with no gene match: 1.

The rearrangement joins TRBV5-6 to TRBJ1-2; possible D gene TRBD1, 6 bases. Germline values: CDR1 SGHDT, CDR2 YYEEEE. This CDR3 spans 17 amino acids. The germline V and J ends were trimmed by 5 bases and 0 bases, with 20 bases remaining between them. CDR3 sequence (DNA): TGTGCCAGCAGAATGTGGGGGGGCGCAGGTCCTAACTATGGCTACACCTTC. Its protein is CASRMWGGAGPNYGYTF.

This chain uses TRBV7-3 with TRBJ2-5; TRBD1 agrees at 8 bases. CDR3 length: 15 residues. Trimming took 5 bases from V and 2 from J; bases not matched to a gene: 7. Germline CDR1 and CDR2: SGHTA and FQGTGA. CDR3 in DNA: TGTGCCAGCAGCCCCGGACAGGGATGGCAAGAGACCCAGTACTTC. Its translation is CASSPGQGWQETQYF.

The chain couples TRBV2 to TRBJ1-2, with D maybe TRBD1 (5 bases). V was pared by 6 bases and J by 4 bases, with 18 bases between. Per the germline V gene, CDR1 is SNHLY and CDR2 is FYNNEI. The CDR3 covers 15 residues. For the CDR3, the DNA is TGTGCCAGCAGACAGGATCAATCTCTACTCTATGGCTACACCTTC. This encodes CASRQDQSLLYGYTF.

The gene calls are TRBV6-5 and TRBJ1-2, with D maybe TRBD1 (5 bases). Per germline, CDR1 MNHEY and CDR2 SVGAGI. The V gene lost 6 bases and the J gene lost 2 bases, with 13 bases spanning the gap. This CDR3 has 14 residues. Here the CDR3 DNA reads TGTGCCAGCAGACCCAATGACAGAAACTATGGCTACACCTTC. This encodes CASRPNDRNYGYTF.

The chain joins TRBV5-4 to TRBJ2-7; the match to TRBD1 covers 10 bases. CDR3 length: 14 amino acids. Trimming cost V 4 bases and J 2 bases; bases outside gene matches: 3. Germline CDR1 and CDR2: SGHNT and YYREEE (reference sequence). The DNA for the CDR3 is TGTGCCAGCAGCCTAGGACAGGGGGCCTACGAGCAGTACTTC. Protein sequence: CASSLGQGAYEQYF.

This clone was counted a few times. This chain joins TRBV30 and TRBJ1-4; D remains ambiguous. The CDR3 loop spans 14 amino acids. Germline V gives CDR1 GTSNPN, CDR2 SVGIG (reference sequence). V was clipped by 2 bases and J by 3 bases, with 10 bases between them. The CDR3 loop reads CAWSPTPANEKLFF. The CDR3 region has the DNA TGTGCCTGGAGTCCCACCCCAGCTAATGAAAAACTGTTTTTT. Based on the CDR3 plus reference TRBV30 and TRBJ1-4, the full variable domain is SQTIHQWPATLVQPVGSPLSLECTVEGTSNPNLYWYRQAAGRGLQLLFYSVGIGQISSEVPQNLSASRPQDRQFILSSKKLLLSDSGFYLCAWSPTPANEKLFFGSGTQLSVL.

V usage is TRBV19 and J usage is TRBJ1-1, with 8 bases lining up with TRBD1. The CDR3 has 16 amino acids. Germline loops: CDR1 LNHDA, CDR2 SQIVND (reference sequence). The J segment lost 3 bases and the V segment lost 4 bases, leaving 10 bases of the junction unmatched. The CDR3 here is CASSTNRDRIYTEAFF. CDR3 DNA sequence: TGTGCCAGTAGTACAAACCGGGACAGGATATACACTGAAGCTTTCTTT.

This clone appeared a few times. The chain couples TRBV7-6 to TRBJ1-3; D gene uncertain. V was cut by 6 bases and J by 1 base, with 16 bases left in between. Germline CDR1 SGHVS, CDR2 FNYEAQ. The CDR3 contains 16 residues. The DNA for the CDR3 is TGTGCCAGCAGACCTCGCAACCTAGAATCTGGAAACACCATATATTTT. Translation: CASRPRNLESGNTIYF. The full variable domain, its missing parts supplied by reference TRBV7-6 and TRBJ1-3, is GAGVSQSPRYKVTKRGQDVALRCDPISGHVSLYWYRQALGQGPEFLTYFNYEAQQDKSGLPNDRFSAERPEGSISTLTIQRTEQRDSAMYRCASRPRNLESGNTIYFGEGSWLTVV.

V is TRBV13 and J is TRBJ2-7; 11 bases map to TRBD2. Germline trimming cut 5 bases from V and 6 bases from J; bases unmatched to any gene: 9. The germline V gene encodes CDR1 PRHDT and CDR2 FYEKMQ (reference sequence). This CDR3 comprises 15 residues. CDR3 coding DNA: TGTGCCAGCAGCACCCCCGGGACTAGCGGCATCGAGCAGTACTTC. Its translation is CASSTPGTSGIEQYF. Filled out from reference TRBV13 and TRBJ2-7, the complete variable domain reads AAGVIQSPRHLIKEKRETATLKCYPIPRHDTVYWYQQGPGQDPQFLISFYEKMQSDKGSIPDRFSAQQFSDYHSELNMSSLELGDSALYFCASSTPGTSGIEQYFGPGTRLTVT.

This clone was found a few times. The V call is TRBV5-4, the J call TRBJ1-1, with 7 bases matching TRBD1. V dropped 6 bases and J dropped 3; count of bases not matched to a gene: 8. This CDR3 has 14 residues. Germline V gene lookup returns CDR1 SGHNT and CDR2 YYREEE (reference sequence). CDR3 in amino acids: CASTIGDSYTEAFF. CDR3 in DNA: TGTGCCAGCACCATAGGGGACAGCTACACTGAAGCTTTCTTT.

The V and J genes are TRBV7-2 and TRBJ2-2; 10 bases line up with TRBD2. J gave up 4 bases and V 5 bases, and 4 bases lay outside the gene matches. CDR3 length: 15 residues. CDR1 SGHTA and CDR2 FQGNSA come from the germline V gene. CDR3 bases: TGTGCCAGCAGCAGGACTAGCGGAGGCACCGGGGAGCTGTTTTTT. Its protein product is CASSRTSGGTGELFF.

This clone came up once. This chain's CDR3 is CASSRQDDSNQPQHF. CDR3 coding DNA: TGTGCCAGCAGCCGACAGGACGATAGCAATCAGCCCCAGCATTTT. The chain is built from TRBV2 and TRBJ1-5, with D tentatively TRBD1 (6 bases). The ends were cut back, 6 bases at V and 0 bases at J, with 12 bases in the middle. Looked up from germline, CDR1 is SNHLY and CDR2 is FYNNEI. CDR3 size: 15 residues.